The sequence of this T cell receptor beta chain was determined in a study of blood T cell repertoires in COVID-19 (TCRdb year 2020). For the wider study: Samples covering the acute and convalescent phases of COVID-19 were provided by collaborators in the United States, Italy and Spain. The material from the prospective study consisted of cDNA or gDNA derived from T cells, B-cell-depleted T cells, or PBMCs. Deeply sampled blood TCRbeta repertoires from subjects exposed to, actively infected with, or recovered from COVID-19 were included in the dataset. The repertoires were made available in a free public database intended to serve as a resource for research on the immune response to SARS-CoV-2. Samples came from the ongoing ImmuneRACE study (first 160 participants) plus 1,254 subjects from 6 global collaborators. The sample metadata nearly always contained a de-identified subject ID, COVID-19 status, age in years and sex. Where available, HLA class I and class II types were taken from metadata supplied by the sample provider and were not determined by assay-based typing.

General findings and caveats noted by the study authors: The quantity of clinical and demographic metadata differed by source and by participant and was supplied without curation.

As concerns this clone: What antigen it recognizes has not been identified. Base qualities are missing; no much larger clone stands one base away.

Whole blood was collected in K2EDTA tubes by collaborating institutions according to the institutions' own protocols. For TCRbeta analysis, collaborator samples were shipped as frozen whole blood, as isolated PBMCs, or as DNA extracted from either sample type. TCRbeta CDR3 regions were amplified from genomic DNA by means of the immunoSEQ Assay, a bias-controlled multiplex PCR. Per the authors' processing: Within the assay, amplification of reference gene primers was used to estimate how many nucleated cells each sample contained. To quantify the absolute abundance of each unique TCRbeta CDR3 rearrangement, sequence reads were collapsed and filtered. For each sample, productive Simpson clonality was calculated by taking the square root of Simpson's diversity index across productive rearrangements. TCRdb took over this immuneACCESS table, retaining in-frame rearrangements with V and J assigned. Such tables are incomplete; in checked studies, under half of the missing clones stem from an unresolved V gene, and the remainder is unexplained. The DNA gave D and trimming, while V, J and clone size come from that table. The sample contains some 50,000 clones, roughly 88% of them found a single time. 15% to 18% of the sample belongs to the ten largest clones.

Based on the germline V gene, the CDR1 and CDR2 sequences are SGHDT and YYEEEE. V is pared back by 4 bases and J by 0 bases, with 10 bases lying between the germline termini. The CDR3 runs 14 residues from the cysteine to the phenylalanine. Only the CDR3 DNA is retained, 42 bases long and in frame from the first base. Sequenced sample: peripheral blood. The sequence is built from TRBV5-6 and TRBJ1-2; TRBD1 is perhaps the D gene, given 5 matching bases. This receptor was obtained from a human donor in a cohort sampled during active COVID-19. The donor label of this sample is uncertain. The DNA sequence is TGTGCCAGCAGCGCGGGACGGACTAACTATGGCTACACCTTC. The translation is CASSAGRTNYGYTF.